The next 5 T cell receptor beta chains were all read from a single sample in a study of blood T cells in healthy people across ages. Sample-barcoded 5' priming and a J-beta primer mix drove a second PCR of roughly 6 to 12 cycles. In TCRdb, the 5' RACE reads were re-called with MiXCR into one record per CDR3 protein. Of some 1,000,000 distinct CDR3 sequences detected, under 30% appear once; the ten largest clones hold around 0.75%. Separately, the same data were catalogued under a study of T cells of mothers and their children.

Sequenced input: blood. The receptors were gathered from a girl aged 2 to 10 in good health.

The chain is built from TRBV10-3 and TRBJ2-3; TRBD2 matches 7 bases. The V gene's germline CDR1 is ENHRY and CDR2 SYGVKD. There are 14 residues in the CDR3. Trimming cost V 3 bases and J 2 bases; bases outside gene matches: 2. The CDR3 region has the DNA TGTGCCATCAGTGAAGGACTAGTCACAGATACGCAGTATTTT. It encodes CAISEGLVTDTQYF.

The CDR3 nucleotides are TGTGCCACCAGCAGAGCTGGTTCTAGCGGGGATTACAATGAGCAGTTCTTC. This gives the protein CATSRAGSSGDYNEQFF. The chain employs TRBV15 and TRBJ2-1; 9 positions match TRBD2. The CDR3 is 17 amino acids. Germline V lookup: CDR1 LNHNV, CDR2 YYDKDF (reference sequence). V was clipped by 1 base and J by 4 bases; unmatched bases: 8.

J is TRBJ2-1 and V is TRBV4-3; D uncertain. The CDR3 contains 13 residues. Deletions cut 0 bases from V and 9 bases from J, with 9 bases between. Germline CDR1 LGHNA, CDR2 YSLEER. CDR3 sequence: CASSQDKPLEQFF. Here the CDR3 DNA reads TGCGCCAGCAGCCAAGATAAGCCTCTTGAGCAGTTCTTC.

The rearrangement links TRBV29-1 to TRBJ2-1; 9 bases map to TRBD2. This CDR3 has 13 residues. Germline CDR1 SQVTM, CDR2 ANQGSEA. The J segment lost 3 bases and the V segment lost 4 bases, leaving 1 base of the junction unmatched. In DNA form, the CDR3 reads TGCAGCGTTGTACTAGCGGGCTACAATGAGCAGTTCTTC. Its protein is CSVVLAGYNEQFF.

This clonotype was seen more than once but under ten times. V is TRBV28 and J is TRBJ2-1; D uncertain. Deletions cut 5 bases from V and 0 bases from J, with 14 bases between. The CDR3 has 16 residues. CDR1 is MDHEN, CDR2 SYDVKM, per germline. Here the CDR3 DNA reads TGTGCCAGCAGTCCAGAACGGTATAGCTCCTACAATGAGCAGTTCTTC. Amino acid sequence: CASSPERYSSYNEQFF. The variable domain in full, completed from reference TRBV28 and TRBJ2-1, reads DVKVTQSSRYLVKRTGEKVFLECVQDMDHENMFWYRQDPGLGLRLIYFSYDVKMKEKGDIPEGYSVSREKKERFSLILESASTNQTSMYLCASSPERYSSYNEQFFGPGTRLTVL.